This record concerns one T cell receptor beta chain sequence. The germline V and J ends were trimmed by 3 bases and 2 bases, with 8 bases remaining between them. This CDR3 is built from 15 residues. Germline assignment: CDR1 SGHAT and CDR2 FQNNGV. Produced via immunoSEQ multiplex PCR; TCRdb's table is partial and in-frame only. The repertoire holds about 110,000 clones, with around nine tenths as singletons. The record originates from a study of blood T cell repertoires in COVID-19. Study background: Researchers got acute and convalescent COVID-19 samples from the United States, Italy and Spain.

Sequencing was performed on peripheral blood. This rearrangement joins TRBV11-2 to TRBJ2-6; weak D call: TRBD1 (5 bases). The TCR was taken from a human donor in a cohort sampled during active COVID-19. The CDR3 loop is CASSFAGTGANVLTF. Written as DNA, the CDR3 is TGTGCCAGCAGCTTCGCAGGGACTGGGGCCAACGTCCTGACTTTC.